This TCR beta chain originates from a study of cytomegalovirus exposure and HLA in healthy donors. Whole-study results and caveats: Around 160 TCR beta chains were listed as cytomegalovirus-associated. Specificity for CMV antigens was confirmed in vitro for three of the CMV-associated chains.

Note on this clone: Its target is unknown.

Profiled with immunoSEQ multiplex PCR; TCRdb holds only in-frame clones, not every one. The sample holds 200,000 to 300,000 clones, about 86% seen once. Looked up from germline, CDR1 is SNHLY and CDR2 is FYNNEI. Deletions cut 3 bases from V and 2 bases from J, with 13 bases between. The CDR3 is 15 amino acids. The sequenced material came from PBMCs. The receptor was isolated from a woman younger than 45 in good health and CMV-seropositive. V gene TRBV2 combines with J gene TRBJ2-5; D is possibly TRBD2 (5 bases). The CDR3 bases are TGTGCCAGCAGTGATTTAACGAGGGATCAAGAGACCCAGTACTTC. Amino acids: CASSDLTRDQETQYF.